A single sample gave rise to the 29 T cell receptor beta chains below, sequenced in a study of CD8 T cells in ankylosing spondylitis. In TCRdb, the 5' RACE reads were re-called with MiXCR into one record per CDR3 protein. The table shows 250,000 to 400,000 distinct CDR3 sequences, with approximately 10% occurring only once. What was sequenced was blood, either unsorted or a sorted T cell fraction (not recorded which). These receptor sequences come from a female donor with ankylosing spondylitis or in good health (not recorded which).

This clonotype was observed many times. J is TRBJ1-5 and V is TRBV6-5; D remains ambiguous. Germline assignment: CDR1 MNHEY and CDR2 SVGAGI. The CDR3 spans 14 residues. The germline V and J ends were trimmed by 2 bases and 3 bases, with 8 bases remaining between them. The CDR3 region has the DNA TGTGCCAGCAGTTACAGCAGGTCCAATCAGCCCCAGCATTTT. Translated, it gives CASSYSRSNQPQHF.

Ten or more counts support this clonotype. The chain combines TRBV5-1 with TRBJ2-1, with D perhaps TRBD1 (6 bases). The germline V and J ends were trimmed by 4 bases and 5 bases, with 16 bases remaining between them. The CDR3 totals 15 residues. CDR1 is SGHRS, CDR2 YFSETQ, per germline. The CDR3: CASSQDTGPHNEQFF. DNA of the CDR3: TGCGCCAGCAGCCAAGACACAGGGCCCCACAATGAGCAGTTCTTC.

This clonotype was seen a handful of times. CDR3 sequence: CASSLRPDQETQYF. The CDR3 DNA sequence: TGCGCCAGCAGCTTGCGGCCAGACCAAGAGACCCAGTACTTC. The J gene is TRBJ2-5, the V gene TRBV5-1; no clear D. The CDR3 extends over 14 amino acids. CDR1 is SGHRS, CDR2 YFSETQ, per germline. Deletions cut 1 base from V and 0 bases from J, with 7 bases between.

There are many counts of this clonotype. The chain uses TRBV6-1 and TRBJ2-1, with 11 bases fitting TRBD2. The CDR3 loop spans 17 amino acids. Germline CDR1 MNHNS, CDR2 SASEGT. With V trimmed by 5 bases and J by 2 bases, 8 bases remained unmatched. DNA for the CDR3: TGTGCCAGCAGTAAACCCGGGACTAGCGGACCCTACAATGAGCAGTTCTTC. It translates to CASSKPGTSGPYNEQFF.

This clonotype was recorded many times. The chain recombines TRBV5-1 with TRBJ1-5, with D unclear. The length of the CDR3 is 15 residues. The V gene's germline CDR1 is SGHRS and CDR2 YFSETQ. Trimming removed 0 bases at V and 5 bases at J, with 12 bases between. DNA of the CDR3: TGCGCCAGCAGCTTGGACGGGGAGAGGTATCAGCCCCAGCATTTT. This translates into CASSLDGERYQPQHF.

This chain links TRBV11-2 with TRBJ2-3; a possible D gene is TRBD2 (5 bases). CDR1 SGHAT and CDR2 FQNNGV come from the germline V gene. CDR3 length: 16 amino acids. V lost 6 bases, J lost 2 bases, and 18 bases lay in between. The CDR3 loop is CASSPTRAGPTDTQYF. CDR3 in DNA: TGTGCCAGCAGTCCCACGCGGGCGGGCCCCACAGATACGCAGTATTTT.

V gene TRBV20-1 combines with J gene TRBJ2-3; D perhaps matches TRBD2 (5 bases). Trimming shortened V by 3 bases and J by 7 bases, and 8 bases separated the two germline ends. This CDR3 has 11 amino acids. Germline loops: CDR1 DFQATT, CDR2 SNEGSKA (reference sequence). CDR3 sequence reads: CSASPGYTQYF. The DNA for the CDR3 is TGCAGTGCTAGTCCGGGGTATACGCAGTATTTT.

This clonotype occurred many times. The chain uses TRBV5-1 and TRBJ2-3; 9 bases are shared with TRBD2. Unmatched junction bases numbered 1, after V lost 0 bases and J lost 2 bases. Germline V lookup: CDR1 SGHRS, CDR2 YFSETQ. The CDR3 is 15 amino acids. The CDR3 reads CASSLGLADTDTQYF. CDR3 coding DNA: TGCGCCAGCAGCTTGGGACTAGCGGACACAGATACGCAGTATTTT.

There are many counts of this clonotype. The chain links TRBV11-2 to TRBJ2-1; 12 bases agree with TRBD2. V trimming: 3 bases; J trimming: 0 bases; junction bases outside the gene matches: 9. This CDR3 has 19 residues. Germline CDR1 reads SGHAT; CDR2 reads FQNNGV. The CDR3 loop reads CASSLSGTSGLRSYNEQFF. CDR3 bases: TGTGCCAGCAGCTTGTCCGGGACTAGCGGGTTGCGCTCCTACAATGAGCAGTTCTTC. Variable domain in full (rest from reference TRBV11-2 and TRBJ2-1): EAGVAQSPRYKIIEKRQSVAFWCNPISGHATLYWYQQILGQGPKLLIQFQNNGVVDDSQLPKDRFSAERLKGVDSTLKIQPAKLEDSAVYLCASSLSGTSGLRSYNEQFFGPGTRLTVL.

The chain couples TRBV29-1 to TRBJ2-3; D perhaps matches TRBD1 (6 bases). The V and J ends lost 6 bases and 2 bases respectively, with 18 bases between them. The germline gives CDR1 SQVTM, CDR2 ANQGSEA. The CDR3 runs 15 residues. DNA of the CDR3: TGCAGCGTGGGGCTAACAGGGAGTATCACAGATACGCAGTATTTT. Protein: CSVGLTGSITDTQYF.

The CDR3 sequence is CASSLGPGDAKNIQYF. In nucleotides, the CDR3 is TGCGCCAGCAGCTTGGGGCCAGGGGATGCCAAAAACATTCAGTACTTC. The gene calls are TRBV5-1 and TRBJ2-4; D might be TRBD1 (6 bases). The germline V and J ends were trimmed by 0 bases and 1 base, with 11 bases remaining between them. Germline V CDR1 and CDR2: SGHRS, YFSETQ. The CDR3 consists of 16 residues.

This sequence joins TRBV20-1 and TRBJ2-1; D is unclear. The CDR3 extends over 14 amino acids. V was cut by 2 bases and J by 3 bases, with 11 bases left in between. Germline CDR1 reads DFQATT; CDR2 reads SNEGSKA (reference sequence). The CDR3 region is CSARPRLVYNEQFF. The CDR3 coding sequence is TGCAGTGCTAGACCCAGACTGGTCTACAATGAGCAGTTCTTC.

This clonotype was detected ten times or more. V is TRBV6-5 and J is TRBJ1-6; D unclear. Germline V gene sequence: CDR1 MNHEY, CDR2 SVGAGI. The length of the CDR3 is 12 residues. CDR3 coding DNA: TGTGCAGTGGGTTCCTATAATTCACCCCTCCACTTT. Its protein product is CAVGSYNSPLHF.

J is TRBJ2-1 and V is TRBV7-8; TRBD1 matches at 7 bases. Germline CDR1 and CDR2: SGHVS and FQNEAQ. Losses at the gene ends were 4 bases for V and 3 bases for J; bases not matched to a gene: 6. The CDR3 covers 15 residues. CDR3 region: CASSYRGIFYNEQFF. CDR3 nucleotides: TGTGCCAGCAGCTACAGGGGCATCTTCTACAATGAGCAGTTCTTC.

The rearrangement joins TRBV5-6 to TRBJ1-5; 8 bases agree with TRBD1. The CDR3 is 15 amino acids. Germline V gene data show CDR1 as SGHDT and CDR2 as YYEEEE. V trimming: 3 bases; J trimming: 2 bases; junction bases outside the gene matches: 4. The CDR3 is CASSSGQGGNQPQHF. The DNA for the CDR3 is TGTGCCAGCAGCTCTGGACAGGGAGGCAATCAGCCCCAGCATTTT.

This clonotype showed up just a few times. This chain joins TRBV30 and TRBJ2-7; D is uncertain. The germline CDR1 and CDR2 sequences are GTSNPN and SVGIG (reference sequence). V was pared by 1 base and J by 2 bases, with 9 bases between. This CDR3 contains 13 residues. The CDR3 region is CAWSGLSPYEQYF. The DNA for the CDR3 is TGTGCCTGGAGTGGACTGTCCCCCTACGAGCAGTACTTC.

This clonotype was seen ten or more times. The chain links TRBV5-1 to TRBJ1-1; D is unclear. The V gene lost 1 base and the J gene lost 0 bases, with 10 bases spanning the gap. The CDR3 has 15 amino acids. Germline V lookup: CDR1 SGHRS, CDR2 YFSETQ. The CDR3 DNA sequence: TGCGCCAGCAGCTTGAGTCGCAGGTTGAACACTGAAGCTTTCTTT. This encodes CASSLSRRLNTEAFF.

This clonotype appeared many times. The chain joins TRBV29-1 to TRBJ2-7; tentative D call: TRBD2 (5 bases). The CDR3 runs to 11 residues. The V gene's germline CDR1 is SQVTM and CDR2 ANQGSEA. V was shortened by 7 bases and J by 6 bases, with 13 bases between the two germline ends. The CDR3 protein is CSGVRASEQYF. DNA of the CDR3: TGCAGCGGCGTGCGGGCTTCCGAGCAGTACTTC.

The chain is built from TRBV24-1 and TRBJ2-3, with 14 bases that match TRBD2. The CDR3 is 17 residues long. Germline V gives CDR1 KGHDR, CDR2 SFDVKD. V trimming: 4 bases; J trimming: 7 bases; junction bases outside the gene matches: 9. DNA of the CDR3: TGTGCCACCAGTGACTCCCGACTAGCGGGAGGGCCAAATACGCAGTATTTT. Its protein is CATSDSRLAGGPNTQYF.

V is TRBV2 and J is TRBJ2-1; TRBD2 matches at 8 bases. Germline V CDR1 and CDR2: SNHLY, FYNNEI. CDR3 length equals 16 residues. J was trimmed by 7 bases and V by 6 bases; bases with no gene match: 14. As DNA, the CDR3 is TGTGCCAGCAGGGCCCACCTCGGGAGGGCCATAAATGAGCAGTTCTTC. Protein product: CASRAHLGRAINEQFF.

This clonotype was found many times. The chain combines TRBV7-9 with TRBJ1-5; D gene ambiguous. CDR1 SEHNR and CDR2 FQNEAQ come from the germline V gene (reference sequence). There are 12 residues in the CDR3. Trimming shortened V by 3 bases and J by 4 bases, and 4 bases separated the two germline ends. The CDR3 is CASSFPNQPQHF. DNA for the CDR3: TGTGCCAGCAGCTTCCCAAATCAGCCCCAGCATTTT.

Concerning this clonotype itself: A much bigger clone sits one base away, suggesting this may be a read error. The chain couples TRBV29-1 to TRBJ2-2; 11 bases match TRBD2. The CDR3 extends over 16 amino acids. The germline CDR1 and CDR2 sequences are SQVTM and ANQGSEA. Here the CDR3 DNA reads TGCCGCGTTGAAATAGCGGGAGGGCCAAGTGCCGGGGAGCTGTTTTTT. Amino acids: CRVEIAGGPSAGELFF.

This clonotype was seen a handful of times. V is TRBV10-3 and J is TRBJ2-3; TRBD2 matches 7 bases. Losses at the gene ends were 5 bases for V and 0 bases for J; bases not matched to a gene: 14. The CDR3 covers 18 residues. Looked up from germline, CDR1 is ENHRY and CDR2 is SYGVKD. The CDR3 sequence: CAISKHAGTTFSTDTQYF. Written as DNA, the CDR3 is TGTGCCATCAGTAAACATGCCGGGACTACTTTTAGCACAGATACGCAGTATTTT.

This clonotype was detected many times. The rearrangement links TRBV10-3 to TRBJ2-7; D remains unclear. The V end lost 6 bases, the J end lost 4 bases, and 7 bases lay between the germline ends. The CDR3 consists of 11 residues. Germline V CDR1 and CDR2: ENHRY, SYGVKD. The CDR3, as DNA: TGTGCCATCAGCCACGGGTACGAGCAGTACTTC. It encodes CAISHGYEQYF.

This rearrangement joins TRBV5-1 to TRBJ2-7; D possibly corresponds to TRBD2 (6 bases). Trimming left V 0 bases short and J 6 bases short, with 13 bases between. In germline, CDR1 is SGHRS, CDR2 YFSETQ. This CDR3 region has 14 residues. The CDR3 protein is CASSLAGGVGEQYF. The CDR3 region has the DNA TGCGCCAGCAGCTTGGCCGGCGGGGTCGGCGAGCAGTACTTC.

The sample holds many counts of this clonotype. The rearrangement joins TRBV20-1 to TRBJ2-2; 14 positions agree with TRBD2. Trimming removed 4 bases from V and 4 bases from J; junction bases left unmatched: 5. This CDR3 contains 16 residues. CDR1 is DFQATT, CDR2 SNEGSKA, per germline (reference sequence). The CDR3, as DNA: TGCAGTGCTACACGACTAGCGGGAGGGCCCACCGGGGAGCTGTTTTTT. Its protein is CSATRLAGGPTGELFF.

V gene TRBV20-1 combines with J gene TRBJ2-7; D is undetermined. V shed 1 base and J shed 6 bases, with 10 bases lying between them. The CDR3 extends over 12 amino acids. Germline V lookup: CDR1 DFQATT, CDR2 SNEGSKA (reference sequence). CDR3 sequence: CSARGYNVEQYF. CDR3 DNA: TGCAGTGCTAGAGGTTATAACGTCGAGCAGTACTTC.

In its sample, this clonotype was seen many times. The V call is TRBV4-3, the J call TRBJ2-4; D is unresolved. The CDR3 runs 15 residues. The germline gives CDR1 LGHNA, CDR2 YSLEER. V was shortened by 0 bases and J by 4 bases, with 10 bases between the two germline ends. DNA for the CDR3: TGCGCCAGCAGCCAAGATTGGGGTTTGAAAAACATTCAGTACTTC. Amino acid sequence: CASSQDWGLKNIQYF.

This clonotype appeared many times. The rearrangement links TRBV10-3 to TRBJ1-3; the D is unclear. Germline V gene lookup returns CDR1 ENHRY and CDR2 SYGVKD. The CDR3 runs to 16 residues. Trimming took off 6 bases at V and 0 bases at J, with 15 bases between the two ends. The CDR3 here is CAISPTGRTSGNTIYF. CDR3 coding DNA: TGTGCCATCAGCCCCACTGGCAGAACCTCTGGAAACACCATATATTTT.